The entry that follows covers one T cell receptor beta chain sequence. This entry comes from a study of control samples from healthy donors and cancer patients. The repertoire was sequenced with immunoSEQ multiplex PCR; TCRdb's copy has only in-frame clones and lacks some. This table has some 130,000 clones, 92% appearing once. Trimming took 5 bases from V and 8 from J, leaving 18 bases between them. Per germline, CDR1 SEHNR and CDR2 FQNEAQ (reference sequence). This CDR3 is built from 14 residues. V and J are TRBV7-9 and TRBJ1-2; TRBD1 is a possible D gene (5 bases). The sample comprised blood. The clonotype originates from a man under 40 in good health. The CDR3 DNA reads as TGTGCCAGCAGCACATTTGCGGGGCGGGGGGGCTACACCTTC. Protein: CASSTFAGRGGYTF.